This T cell receptor (beta chain) stems from a study of T-cell reconstitution after alpha-beta-depleted transplantation in children (dated by TCRdb to 2016 to 2017). For the wider study: The study quantitatively tracked T-cell immune reconstitution after TCRalphabeta/CD19-depleted allogeneic hematopoietic cell transplantation in children using TCR repertoire profiling.

This clonotype was detected ten times or more. This receptor's antigen is unknown. No much larger clonotype is one base removed from it; base qualities were not supplied. Including the terminal cysteine and phenylalanine, the CDR3 comprises 15 residues. The kept DNA is CDR3 alone, 45 bases in frame from the first base. Trimmed from V: 3 bases; trimmed from J: 5 bases; junction bases lacking a gene match: 7. According to the germline V gene, CDR1 reads SGHRS and CDR2 reads YFSETQ. The library came from PCR. The sequencer was an Illumina HiSeq 2500. TCR libraries were prepared with molecular barcoding, using unique molecular identifiers to normalize TCRbeta repertoire quantification. TCRdb reprocessing: public reads trimmed at Q25 with fastp, clones called with MiXCR, in-frame beta chains kept. Entries are consolidated by CDR3 protein sequence, retaining the most common genes and DNA. The sample data list under 850,000 distinct CDR3 sequences, and roughly 13% of these were observed just once. The ten largest clones capture roughly 0.84% of the sample.

Overall results and qualifications from the work: The frequencies of hyperexpanded clones fell over the following months, and after one year, T-cell counts and TCRbeta diversity were mostly attributed to newly produced T cells. In some patients, high TCRbeta diversity at day 60 was attributed to recipient T cells and intrathymic progenitors that had survived conditioning. Apparently early alphabetaT-cell count recovery about two months after transplant reportedly relied on only several hundred rapidly expanded clones derived from non-depleted graft cells.

The treatment or condition label, read with the paper, signifies: allogeneic hematopoietic cell transplantation with graft depleted of TCRalphabeta T cells and CD19 B cells. Transplant recipients were children who received TCRalphabeta/CD19-depleted allogeneic hematopoietic cell grafts. This sequence was found in a girl aged 2-10 years with congenital amegakaryocytic thrombocytopenia, due to receive a stem cell transplant. This chain is built from TRBV5-1 and TRBJ2-2; a stretch of 7 junction bases matches TRBD2. The sample was PBMCs, taken before TCRalphabeta/CD19-depleted stem cell transplant. The DNA sequence follows: TGCGCCAGCAGCTCCCCACTAGCGCAAACCGGGGAGCTGTTTTTT. The encoded protein is CASSSPLAQTGELFF.